These T cell receptor beta chains were read from a single sample in a study of T cell responses to AZD1222 COVID-19 vaccine. Method: immunoSEQ multiplex PCR; TCRdb's copy keeps in-frame clones and lacks some. This table has under 150,000 clones, roughly 90% appearing once. Specimen: peripheral blood, collected on day 0 of AZD1222 vaccination. Receptors were obtained from an adult in good health. CDR3s include the opening cysteine and the closing phenylalanine or tryptophan. The D gene is left open where the match is weak. Clone sizes are given selectively: once, few, many, or a class where the clone is expanded.

CDR3aa,CDR3nt,abundance,v_gene,j_gene,d_gene
CASGRDTINIQYF,TGTGCCAGCGGCCGGGACACTATAAACATTCAGTACTTC,.,TRBV6-2/TRBV6-3,TRBJ2-4,.
CASSLAKSYEQYF,TGTGCCAGCAGTTTGGCAAAAAGCTACGAGCAGTACTTC,.,TRBV12-3/TRBV12-4,TRBJ2-7,.
CASRGFGTPSYEQYF,TGTGCCAGCAGGGGATTCGGCACTCCCTCCTACGAGCAGTACTTC,.,TRBV2,TRBJ2-7,.
CASSYRQLAGNTIYF,TGTGCCAGCAGTTACCGACAGCTAGCTGGAAACACCATATATTTT,.,TRBV6-5,TRBJ1-3,.
CASSVRGDGNTIYF,TGCGCCAGCAGCGTGAGGGGTGATGGAAACACCATATATTTT,.,TRBV5-1,TRBJ1-3,.
CASSLAPGGGEKLFF,TGCGCCAGCAGCTTGGCCCCAGGCGGCGGCGAAAAACTGTTTTTT,.,TRBV5-1,TRBJ1-4,.
CASSAFSTDTQYF,TGTGCCAGCAGCGCCTTCTCCACAGATACGCAGTATTTT,.,TRBV9,TRBJ2-3,.
CASSQVPGNTIYF,TGCGCCAGCAGCCAAGTACCGGGAAACACCATATATTTT,.,TRBV4-3,TRBJ1-3,.
CASGGYEGTIGYTF,TGTGCCAGCGGCGGCTACGAGGGAACTATCGGCTACACCTTC,.,TRBV2,TRBJ1-2,.
CASRLQGNTEAFF,TGTGCCAGCAGGTTACAGGGGAATACTGAAGCTTTCTTT,.,TRBV28,TRBJ1-1,TRBD1
CASSVAPLDTIYF,TGTGCCAGCAGCGTAGCTCCGCTAGACACCATATATTTT,.,TRBV9,TRBJ1-3,.
CASSKGQGSTDTQYF,TGTGCCAGCAGCAAAGGACAGGGAAGCACAGATACGCAGTATTTT,once,TRBV5-4,TRBJ2-3,TRBD1
CASFGQTNSNQPQHF,TGTGCCAGTTTCGGACAGACAAATAGCAATCAGCCCCAGCATTTT,.,TRBV19,TRBJ1-5,.
CASTQMGENYGYTF,TGTGCCAGTACCCAGATGGGCGAAAACTATGGCTACACCTTC,.,TRBV19,TRBJ1-2,.
CASSLRAARPGGYTF,TGTGCCAGCAGCTTAAGGGCGGCAAGACCGGGAGGCTACACCTTC,.,TRBV7-3,TRBJ1-2,.
CASSQDRGGQPQHF,TGCGCCAGCAGCCAAGATCGGGGAGGCCAGCCCCAGCATTTT,.,TRBV4-3,TRBJ1-5,.
CASKTGVVTEAFF,TGTGCCAGCAAAACAGGGGTGGTGACTGAAGCTTTCTTT,.,TRBV2,TRBJ1-1,TRBD1
CASLRGYTEAFF,TGTGCCAGTCTCAGGGGTTACACTGAAGCTTTCTTT,.,TRBV19,TRBJ1-1,.
CASSLTGNSNQPQHF,TGTGCCAGCTCATTAACAGGAAATAGCAATCAGCCCCAGCATTTT,once,TRBV18,TRBJ1-5,.
CASSFGGPMQGEAFF,TGTGCCAGCAGTTTCGGGGGCCCGATGCAGGGTGAAGCTTTCTTT,.,TRBV27,TRBJ1-1,.
CASSSSGGGRETQYF,TGTGCCAGCAGTTCCAGTGGTGGAGGGAGAGAGACCCAGTACTTC,.,TRBV27,TRBJ2-5,.
CASTRNQKTSGSSDTQYF,TGTGCCAGTACGAGAAACCAAAAGACTAGCGGGAGCTCAGATACGCAGTATTTT,once,TRBV19,TRBJ2-3,TRBD2